This T cell receptor (beta chain) came from a study of blood T cell repertoires in COVID-19. Study-wide background: PBMCs, B-cell-depleted T cells, or T cells provided the cDNA or gDNA that made up the material.

Cohort allocation depended upon clinical history that participants reported. Two consecutive negative NP/OP PCR tests, clearance, or resolved symptoms defined Cohort 3 recovery. With 2 bases removed from V and 9 bases from J, the gap between germline ends came to 14 bases. The length of the CDR3 is 13 residues. Per the germline V gene, CDR1 is GTSNPN and CDR2 is SVGIG (reference sequence). As originally analysed: How many nucleated cells were present was estimated from reference gene primer amplification. TCRdb's table, derived via immunoSEQ multiplex PCR, lists solely in-frame clones and lacks some. The DNA gave D and trimming, while V, J and clone size come from that table. The top ten clones hold under 8% of a sample with some 170,000 clones, 85% of them seen once.

This receptor was obtained from a middle-aged man who had recovered from COVID-19. This chain joins TRBV30 and TRBJ2-4, with a weak D call TRBD2 (5 bases). Sequences were obtained from PBMCs or T cells enriched from blood (not recorded which). CDR3 amino acids: CAWSTGLAGIQYF. DNA of the CDR3: TGTGCCTGGAGTACTGGACTGGCTGGCATTCAGTACTTC.